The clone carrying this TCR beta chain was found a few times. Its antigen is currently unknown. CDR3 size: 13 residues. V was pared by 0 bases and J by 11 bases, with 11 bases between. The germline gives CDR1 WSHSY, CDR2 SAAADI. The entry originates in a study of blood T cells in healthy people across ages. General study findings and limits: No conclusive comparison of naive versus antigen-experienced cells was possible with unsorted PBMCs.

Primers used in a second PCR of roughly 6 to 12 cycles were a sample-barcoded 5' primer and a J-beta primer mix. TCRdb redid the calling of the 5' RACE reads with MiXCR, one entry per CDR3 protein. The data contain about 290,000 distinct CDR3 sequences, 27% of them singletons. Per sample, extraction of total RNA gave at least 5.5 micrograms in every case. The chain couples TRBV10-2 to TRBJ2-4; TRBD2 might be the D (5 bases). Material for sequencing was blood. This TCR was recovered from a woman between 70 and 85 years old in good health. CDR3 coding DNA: TGCGCCAGCAGTGAGTCGCACGGGAACGTTCAGTACTTC. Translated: CASSESHGNVQYF.